Listed below are T cell receptor beta chains from one sample, sequenced in a study of CDR3 diversity in severe acne. TCRdb fed the PCR reads into MiXCR, producing one record per CDR3 protein. The table lists some 90,000 distinct CDR3 sequences, approximately 49% of them singletons, with around 10% in the top ten. Sequenced input: blood. The receptors shown here come from a male donor with severe acne vulgaris. Both conserved end residues are part of each CDR3. D genes are given only for firm matches. Size tells how often a clone was seen (once, few, many) or the class of an expanded clone, and some rows leave it out.

clone_size d_call j_call v_call cdr3_nt cdr3_aa
- - TRBJ2-1 TRBV9 TGTGCCAGCAGCGTTGATCTTGGGGAGGATGTTCAGTTCTTC CASSVDLGEDVQFF
few - TRBJ2-1 TRBV4-2 TGTGCCAGCAGCCAAGGAATCGGGCAGAGGGGTAATGAGCAGTTCTTC CASSQGIGQRGNEQFF
many - TRBJ2-1 TRBV10-3 TGTGCCATCAGTGGGACTCCCGCGGTCAATGAGCAGTTCTTC CAISGTPAVNEQFF
- TRBD1 TRBJ1-4 TRBV9 TGTGCCAGCAGCTCAGAGCCGGGACAGATAACGGAAAAACTGTTTTTT CASSSEPGQITEKLFF
- - TRBJ1-3 TRBV29-1 TGCAGCGTTGGCGGAGGGAACTCTGGAAACACCATATATTTT CSVGGGNSGNTIYF
many - TRBJ1-3 TRBV19 TGTGCCAGTACCCCCAGCACCTCTGGAAACACCATATATTTT CASTPSTSGNTIYF
once - TRBJ1-6 TRBV6-5 TGTGCCAGCACGAGAGGGTTAAACTCACCCCTCCACTTT CASTRGLNSPLHF
- TRBD2 TRBJ2-1 TRBV4-3 TGCGCCAGCAGCCAAGACGCGGGAGGGCCGAATGAGCAGTTCTTC CASSQDAGGPNEQFF
- - TRBJ2-2 TRBV2 TGTGCCAGCAAGGGGGTCGGGGAGCTGTTTTTT CASKGVGELFF
- TRBD1 TRBJ1-1 TRBV7-2 TGTGCCAGCAGCTTTGGGACAGCTGAAGCTTTCTTT CASSFGTAEAFF
- TRBD1 TRBJ1-3 TRBV12-3/TRBV12-4 TGTGCCAGCAGTCTAGGACAGGCGAGGGGCTCCCCCTCTGGAAACACCATATATTTT CASSLGQARGSPSGNTIYF
many - TRBJ2-3 TRBV11-2 TGTGCCAGCAGCTTAGTAGGTGGCCGGGATACGCAGTATTTT CASSLVGGRDTQYF
many TRBD2 TRBJ2-1 TRBV6-2/TRBV6-3 TGTGCCAGCAGTTCCCAGACTAGCGGGAGCCAGGATGAGCAGTTCTTC CASSSQTSGSQDEQFF
- TRBD1 TRBJ1-1 TRBV6-2/TRBV6-3 TGTGCCAGCAGTTACTCGAGTTGGACAGGGATGAACACTGAAGCTTTCTTT CASSYSSWTGMNTEAFF
many - TRBJ2-1 TRBV7-9 TGTGCCAGCAGCCGTAGCAGGGAAAGTGAGCAGTTCTTC CASSRSRESEQFF
- TRBD2 TRBJ2-7 TRBV15 TGTGCCACCAGCAGAGGGACTAGCCGCTCCTACGAGCAGTACTTC CATSRGTSRSYEQYF
- TRBD2 TRBJ2-1 TRBV20-1 TGCAGTGCTTCCATGCCGGGACTCCAGGGAGGGAATGAGCAGTTCTTC CSASMPGLQGGNEQFF
many TRBD2 TRBJ2-3 TRBV6-5 TGTGCCAGCATGTTGTACAGCGGGAGCGCAGATACGCAGTATTTT CASMLYSGSADTQYF
few - TRBJ1-1 TRBV10-3 TGTGCCATCAGTGAGCCCGAGAGGGACACTGAAGCTTTCTTT CAISEPERDTEAFF
- - TRBJ1-2 TRBV25-1 TGTGCCAGCGGGGTCTTTGGGCAGAACTATGGCTACACCTTC CASGVFGQNYGYTF
many TRBD2 TRBJ2-5 TRBV9 TGTGCCAGCAGCTCCCCGGGACTAGAGGAGACCCAGTACTTC CASSSPGLEETQYF
- - TRBJ2-5 TRBV5-1 TGCGCCAGCAGCTTTCGCGACCAGGAGACCCAGCACTTC CASSFRDQETQHF
- TRBD2 TRBJ2-5 TRBV7-9 TGCGCCAGCAGCGCGGGGCTAGCGGGGGGTGGACAAGAGACCCAGTACTTC CASSAGLAGGGQETQYF
many - TRBJ2-3 TRBV7-9 TGTGCCAGCAGCACGGGACCTAGAGATACGCAGTATTTT CASSTGPRDTQYF
few TRBD1 TRBJ2-6 TRBV19 TGTGCCAGTATTGACAGGGTGGCTAGCTCTGGGGCCAACGTCCTGACTTTC CASIDRVASSGANVLTF
- - TRBJ1-1 TRBV29-1 TGCAGCGTTGAAGTTGGGGACGGCACTGAAGCTTTCTTT CSVEVGDGTEAFF
- - TRBJ1-4 TRBV7-2 TGTGCCAGCAGTGTTGGGTATGGAAAACTGTTTTTT CASSVGYGKLFF
many - TRBJ2-5 TRBV5-6 TGTGCCAGCAGCTTGTTGGGTCCAGGCGAGAGAACCCAGTACTTC CASSLLGPGERTQYF